This T cell receptor (beta chain) was profiled in a study of blood T cell repertoires in COVID-19. This clone occurred a few times. V lost 5 bases to trimming and J lost 0 bases, with 8 bases between them. This CDR3 contains 14 residues. CDR1 and CDR2 (germline): SGHTA, FQGNSA. Some clones are missing from TCRdb's copy, which holds only in-frame ones; the method was immunoSEQ multiplex PCR. The sample includes some 180,000 clones, about 88% of them seen just once. The rearrangement uses TRBV7-2 and TRBJ1-5; no definite D call. The receptor comes from a middle-aged woman in a cohort exposed to, infected with or recovered from COVID-19 (not recorded which). Sequencing input: PBMCs or T cells enriched from blood (not recorded which). This CDR3 reads CASSADYSNQPQHF. The DNA for the CDR3 is TGTGCCAGCAGCGCGGACTATAGCAATCAGCCCCAGCATTTT.